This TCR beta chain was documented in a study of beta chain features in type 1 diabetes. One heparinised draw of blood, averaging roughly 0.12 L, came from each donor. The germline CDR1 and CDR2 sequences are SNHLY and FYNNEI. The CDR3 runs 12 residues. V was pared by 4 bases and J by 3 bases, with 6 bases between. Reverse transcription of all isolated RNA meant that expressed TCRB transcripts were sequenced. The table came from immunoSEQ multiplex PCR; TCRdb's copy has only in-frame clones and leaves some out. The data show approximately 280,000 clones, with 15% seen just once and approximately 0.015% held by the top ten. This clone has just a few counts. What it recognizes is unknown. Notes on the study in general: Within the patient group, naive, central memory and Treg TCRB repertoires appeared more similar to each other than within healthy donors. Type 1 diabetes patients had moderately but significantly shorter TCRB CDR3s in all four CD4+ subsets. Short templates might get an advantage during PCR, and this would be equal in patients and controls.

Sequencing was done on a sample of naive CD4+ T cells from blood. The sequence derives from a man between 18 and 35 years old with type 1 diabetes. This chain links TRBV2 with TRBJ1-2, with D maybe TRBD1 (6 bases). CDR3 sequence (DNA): TGTGCCAGCAGTGGGACAGACTATGGCTACACCTTC. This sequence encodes CASSGTDYGYTF.